Listed here are 5 T cell receptor beta chains from one sample, sequenced in a study of Graves' ophthalmopathy and Graves' hyperthyroidism. RNA transcripts provided the template for amplifying TCR beta CDR3 regions. Second-round multiplex PCR came after a first-round RT-PCR that employed HTBI primers. TCRdb used MiXCR to reprocess the multiplex PCR reads, holding one entry per CDR3 protein. This repertoire shows roughly 410,000 distinct CDR3 sequences, 15% found once; its top ten account for approximately 7%. The sample taken for sequencing was peripheral blood. These receptor sequences come from a woman younger than 35 with stable Graves' hyperthyroidism.

The sample holds many counts of this clonotype. The chain uses TRBV6-5 and TRBJ2-7, with TRBD2 as a possible D gene (5 bases). Trimming took off 4 bases at V and 3 bases at J, with 7 bases between the two ends. CDR3 length: 12 residues. Germline V CDR1 and CDR2: MNHEY, SVGAGI. CDR3 loop: CASSSGLYEQYF. The CDR3 DNA reads TGTGCCAGCAGTTCAGGACTCTACGAGCAGTACTTC.

This clonotype was recorded many times. The CDR3 coding sequence is TGTGCCAGCAGCCCCCGCGGGGGGACTAGCACCTACGAGCAGTACTTC. This translates into CASSPRGGTSTYEQYF. This chain links TRBV11-2 with TRBJ2-7; the match to TRBD2 covers 9 bases. CDR1 and CDR2 from the germline V gene are SGHAT and FQNNGV. Losses at the gene ends were 5 bases for V and 2 bases for J; bases not matched to a gene: 10. The CDR3 totals 16 residues. Supplemented by reference TRBV11-2 and TRBJ2-7, the full variable domain reads EAGVAQSPRYKIIEKRQSVAFWCNPISGHATLYWYQQILGQGPKLLIQFQNNGVVDDSQLPKDRFSAERLKGVDSTLKIQPAKLEDSAVYLCASSPRGGTSTYEQYFGPGTRLTVT.

This clonotype was recorded at least ten times. V gene TRBV5-1 combines with J gene TRBJ2-2; D ambiguous. The CDR3 totals 16 residues. Germline assignment: CDR1 SGHRS and CDR2 YFSETQ. V lost 0 bases and J 0 bases, leaving 9 bases between the germline ends. The CDR3 loop is CASSLAGQTNTGELFF. CDR3 in DNA: TGCGCCAGCAGCTTGGCCGGGCAGACGAACACCGGGGAGCTGTTTTTT.

This clonotype was seen repeatedly, ten times or more. The chain employs TRBV12-3 or TRBV12-4 and TRBJ2-7, with 8 positions matching TRBD2. V was clipped by 6 bases and J by 3 bases; unmatched bases: 4. The CDR3 extends over 13 amino acids. The CDR3 sequence: CASRISGNYEQYF. CDR3 DNA sequence: TGTGCCAGCAGGATTAGCGGGAACTACGAGCAGTACTTC.

This chain connects TRBV9 to TRBJ1-2; D may be TRBD1 (5 bases). Germline V CDR1 and CDR2: SGDLS, YYNGEE. Trimming removed 2 bases at V and 8 bases at J, with 19 bases between. The CDR3 spans 15 residues. The CDR3 sequence: CASSVWWEGTDGYTF. The CDR3 nucleotides are TGTGCCAGCAGCGTTTGGTGGGAGGGGACGGACGGCTACACCTTC.